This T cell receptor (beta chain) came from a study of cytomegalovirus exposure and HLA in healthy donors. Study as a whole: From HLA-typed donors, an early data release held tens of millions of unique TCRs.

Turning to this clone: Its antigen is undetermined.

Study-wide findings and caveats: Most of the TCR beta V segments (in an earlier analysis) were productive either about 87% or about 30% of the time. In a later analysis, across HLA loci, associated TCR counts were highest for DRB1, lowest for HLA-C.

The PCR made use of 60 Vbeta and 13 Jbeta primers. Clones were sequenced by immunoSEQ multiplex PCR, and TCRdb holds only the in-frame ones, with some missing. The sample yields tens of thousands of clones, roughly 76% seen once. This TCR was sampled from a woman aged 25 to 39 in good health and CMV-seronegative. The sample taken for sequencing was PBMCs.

Here the CDR3 reads CASSQTSGRTDTQYF. The CDR3 DNA reads as TGCGCCAGCAGCCAGACTAGCGGGAGGACAGATACGCAGTATTTT. The rearrangement uses TRBV5-1 and TRBJ2-3, with 13 nucleotides matching TRBD2. V gave up 4 bases and J gave up 3 bases; unmatched junction bases: 2. Germline CDR1 SGHRS, CDR2 YFSETQ. The length of the CDR3 is 15 residues.